A single sample gave rise to the 14 T cell receptor beta chains below, sequenced in a study of T cell clonotyping in hematopoietic cell transplantation. Libraries were prepared by immunoSEQ multiplex PCR; TCRdb keeps only in-frame clonotypes and omits some of them. The table has 9,000 to 13,000 clones, over 70% seen once. Sequencing used PBMCs, obtained 30 days after allogeneic stem cell transplant. These receptors originate from a female patient in her 40s who had an allogeneic stem cell transplant from a related donor, so T cells may come from the graft donor. Some clones in this sample may be carry-over from other donors' samples.

This chain uses TRBV2 with TRBJ2-1, with TRBD2 identical over 9 bases. Germline V CDR1 and CDR2: SNHLY, FYNNEI. The ends lost 1 base at V and 9 bases at J; junction bases unmatched: 10. The CDR3 has 16 amino acids. CDR3: CASSEGGSGSRFEQFF. The CDR3 DNA sequence: TGTGCCAGCAGTGAAGGAGGTAGCGGGAGCCGCTTTGAGCAGTTCTTC.

This clone was seen only a few times. The chain is built from TRBV25-1 and TRBJ2-5, with 9 bases identical to TRBD2. The length of the CDR3 is 16 residues. The V gene end was trimmed by 2 bases and the J gene end by 4 bases; junction bases not matched to a gene: 8. Germline loops: CDR1 MGHDK, CDR2 SYGVNS. CDR3 sequence reads: CASSEPGGGARETQYF. DNA of the CDR3: TGTGCCAGCAGTGAACCTGGCGGGGGGGCTAGAGAGACCCAGTACTTC.

The genes are TRBV5-1 and TRBJ2-7, with TRBD2 identical over 11 bases. The CDR3 spans 14 residues. Losses at the gene ends were 1 base for V and 3 bases for J; bases not matched to a gene: 0. Germline lookup yields CDR1 SGHRS and CDR2 YFSETQ. The CDR3 loop is CASSLTSGGYEQYF. CDR3 in DNA: TGCGCCAGCAGCTTGACTAGCGGGGGCTACGAGCAGTACTTC.

The chain links TRBV7-2 to TRBJ1-1; the D is unclear. This CDR3 has 14 residues. Germline assignment: CDR1 SGHTA and CDR2 FQGNSA. The germline V and J ends were trimmed by 3 bases and 8 bases, with 16 bases remaining between them. The CDR3 is CASSFLGFKAEAFF. The CDR3 nucleotides read TGTGCCAGCAGCTTTTTGGGTTTTAAGGCAGAAGCTTTCTTT.

CDR3 region: CASSPPGRQGRADTEAFF. CDR3 DNA sequence: TGTGCCAGCAGCCCCCCTGGCCGACAGGGTAGGGCGGACACTGAAGCTTTCTTT. V usage is TRBV14 and J usage is TRBJ1-1, with TRBD1 matching 7 bases. The germline CDR1 and CDR2 sequences are SGHDN and FVKESK. CDR3 length: 18 residues. V was clipped by 4 bases and J by 3 bases; unmatched bases: 17.

The V call is TRBV5-1, the J call TRBJ1-1; D remains ambiguous. Germline CDR1 SGHRS, CDR2 YFSETQ. The CDR3 covers 13 residues. With 0 bases removed from V and 6 bases from J, the gap between germline ends came to 9 bases. The CDR3 is CASSLDWGAEAFF. Written as DNA, the CDR3 is TGCGCCAGCAGCTTGGACTGGGGAGCTGAAGCTTTCTTT.

This clone was counted only a few times. The V and J genes are TRBV6-1 and TRBJ2-1, with D unclear. This CDR3 is built from 11 residues. Germline CDR1 MNHNS, CDR2 SASEGT. V was cut by 6 bases and J by 3 bases, with 3 bases left in between. CDR3 sequence (DNA): TGTGCCAGCAGGGGCTACAATGAGCAGTTCTTC. As protein: CASRGYNEQFF.

The chain combines TRBV2 with TRBJ2-3; TRBD2 aligns across 9 bases. Germline values: CDR1 SNHLY, CDR2 FYNNEI. This CDR3 is 15 amino acids long. V lost 7 bases to trimming and J lost 2 bases; unmatched junction nucleotides: 7. The CDR3 reads CASKLLAGTTDTQYF. The CDR3 nucleotides read TGTGCCAGCAAGCTGCTAGCGGGGACCACAGATACGCAGTATTTT.

The chain carries TRBV5-6 and TRBJ2-7; no clear D gene. The CDR3 consists of 13 residues. Trimming left V 1 base short and J 3 bases short, with 8 bases between. Germline loops: CDR1 SGHDT, CDR2 YYEEEE. CDR3 residues: CASSLILHYEQYF. The CDR3 DNA is TGTGCCAGCAGCTTGATCCTCCACTACGAGCAGTACTTC.

The chain couples TRBV5-1 to TRBJ2-7; TRBD1 aligns across 8 bases. The CDR3 covers 14 residues. In germline, CDR1 is SGHRS, CDR2 YFSETQ. V was clipped by 3 bases and J by 3 bases; unmatched bases: 5. DNA of the CDR3: TGCGCCAGCAGCTCGGGACAGGTGGACTACGAGCAGTACTTC. Amino acid sequence: CASSSGQVDYEQYF.

The genes are TRBV5-4 and TRBJ1-1; no definite D call. Germline V gives CDR1 SGHNT, CDR2 YYREEE (reference sequence). Between the trimmed V and J ends, which lost 2 bases and 3 bases, there was a span of 5 bases. The CDR3 runs 12 residues. In DNA form, the CDR3 reads TGTGCCAGCAGCTTAGTACACACTGAAGCTTTCTTT. Its translation is CASSLVHTEAFF.

J is TRBJ1-1 and V is TRBV4-3; D is possibly TRBD1 (5 bases). The CDR3 has 17 residues. Germline V lookup: CDR1 LGHNA, CDR2 YSLEER. Deletions cut 1 base from V and 1 base from J, with 16 bases between. DNA of the CDR3: TGCGCCAGCAGCCAAGGACTTCCCACTACAGGGAACACTGAAGCTTTCTTT. It codes for CASSQGLPTTGNTEAFF.

The chain has TRBV20-1 and TRBJ2-7, with 7 bases identical to TRBD1. Per germline, CDR1 DFQATT and CDR2 SNEGSKA (reference sequence). The CDR3 extends over 11 amino acids. V trimming: 1 base; J trimming: 10 bases; junction bases outside the gene matches: 4. CDR3 loop: CSARVTGSQYF. CDR3 nucleotide sequence: TGCAGTGCTAGAGTGACAGGGAGTCAGTACTTC.

V usage is TRBV19 and J usage is TRBJ2-3, with 10 bases lining up with TRBD2. The length of the CDR3 is 15 residues. CDR1 and CDR2 (germline): LNHDA, SQIVND (reference sequence). With 7 bases clipped from V and 1 base from J, the junction kept 5 bases outside the gene matches. The CDR3 region is CASTPLAGRTDTQYF. The CDR3 DNA reads as TGTGCCAGTACCCCACTAGCGGGGCGCACAGATACGCAGTATTTT.